This entry lists 29 T cell receptor beta chains sequenced from one sample in a study of STAT5B mutations in CD4+ large granular lymphocyte leukemia. Using immunoSEQ multiplex PCR, the repertoire was profiled, and TCRdb retains in-frame clones only, with some absent. Counted here are 45,000 or so clones, around 86% occurring once; the ten biggest clones make up less than 3%. Sequencing input: CD4+ T cells from blood buffy coats. The receptors shown here come from a human donor in good health.

The J gene is TRBJ1-4, the V gene TRBV15; 7 bases map to TRBD1. V gave up 5 bases and J gave up 5 bases; unmatched junction bases: 11. Germline CDR1 and CDR2: LNHNV and YYDKDF (reference sequence). The CDR3 length is 16 residues. Here the CDR3 reads CATSPGGGWTNEKLFF. CDR3 bases: TGTGCCACCAGCCCGGGAGGGGGCTGGACGAATGAAAAACTGTTTTTT.

V usage is TRBV7-3 and J usage is TRBJ1-1; D call uncertain. V lost 6 bases and J 4 bases, leaving 12 bases between the germline ends. This CDR3 comprises 13 residues. CDR1 SGHTA and CDR2 FQGTGA come from the germline V gene. DNA of the CDR3: TGTGCCAGCAGATTGACAACGGGCACTGAAGCTTTCTTT. Protein sequence: CASRLTTGTEAFF.

This clone came up once. The V and J genes are TRBV27 and TRBJ1-2; 8 nucleotides match TRBD1. Losses at the gene ends were 3 bases for V and 8 bases for J; bases not matched to a gene: 5. This CDR3 has 13 residues. Per germline, CDR1 MNHEY and CDR2 SMNVEV (reference sequence). CDR3 DNA sequence: TGTGCCAGCAGTTTGAGCCAGGGGGCAGGCTACACCTTC. It yields the protein CASSLSQGAGYTF.

The J gene is TRBJ1-5, the V gene TRBV27; no firm D call. CDR3 length equals 13 residues. Germline CDR1 MNHEY, CDR2 SMNVEV (reference sequence). Trimming shortened V by 2 bases and J by 3 bases, and 5 bases separated the two germline ends. The DNA of the CDR3 is TGTGCCAGCAGTTTAAATCCCAATCAGCCCCAGCATTTT. It is translated as CASSLNPNQPQHF.

The rearrangement links TRBV12-5 to TRBJ2-5, with 7 bases aligning to TRBD2. J was trimmed by 6 bases and V by 0 bases; bases with no gene match: 7. The CDR3 sequence is 15 residues long. CDR1 is LGHNT and CDR2 is FRNRAP in the germline V gene. CDR3 protein: CASGLVPRERKTQYF. Here the CDR3 DNA reads TGTGCTAGTGGTTTGGTCCCGCGGGAGCGAAAGACCCAGTACTTC.

This sequence joins TRBV4-1 and TRBJ2-1, with unresolved D. The CDR3 has 16 residues. Looked up from germline, CDR1 is MGHRA and CDR2 is YSYEKL. V gave up 3 bases and J gave up 0 bases, with 12 bases separating them. The DNA of the CDR3 is TGCGCCAGCAGCCAGCTCGACATCCTCTCCTACAATGAGCAGTTCTTC. Amino acid sequence: CASSQLDILSYNEQFF.

This chain links TRBV7-2 with TRBJ2-7; 10 nucleotides match TRBD2. Germline CDR1 reads SGHTA; CDR2 reads FQGNSA. The CDR3 is made up of 16 amino acids. The J segment lost 2 bases and the V segment lost 5 bases, leaving 9 bases of the junction unmatched. The DNA of the CDR3 is TGTGCCAGCAGCCCCCGGGGGAGCGGGAGGGCCTACGAGCAGTACTTC. Protein sequence: CASSPRGSGRAYEQYF.

On this clone: An end of the junction does not agree with germline; a read error may underlie this. The chain recombines TRBV6-1 with TRBJ1-2; 9 positions match TRBD1. This CDR3 has 13 residues. Germline V gives CDR1 MNHNS, CDR2 SASEGT. CDR3 coding DNA: TGTGCCAGCAGAGAAGGGACAGGGTATGGCTACACCTTC. It translates to CASREGTGYGYTF.

The rearrangement joins TRBV29-1 to TRBJ1-2; 7 bases agree with TRBD1. Germline V gene data show CDR1 as SQVTM and CDR2 as ANQGSEA. The CDR3 spans 14 residues. The V and J ends lost 0 bases and 11 bases, in that order; junction bases with no gene match: 12. The CDR3 bases are TGCAGCGTTGAAGATTTTTGGGACAGAACACAGTACACCTTC. Protein: CSVEDFWDRTQYTF.

The chain is built from TRBV19 and TRBJ2-1; 9 bases line up with TRBD1. Per the germline V gene, CDR1 is LNHDA and CDR2 is SQIVND (reference sequence). Trimming removed 9 bases from V and 10 bases from J; junction bases left unmatched: 16. This CDR3 has 15 residues. The CDR3 bases are TGTGCCAGCTCGTCCGGGACAGGGCCGATCAGAGAGCAGTTCTTC. The encoded protein is CASSSGTGPIREQFF.

This clone was recorded only once. The CDR3 here is CASSPVRRTDTQYF. The CDR3 nucleotides are TGTGCCAGTAGCCCCGTCCGGAGGACAGATACGCAGTATTTT. V is TRBV19 and J is TRBJ2-3, with a weak D call TRBD2 (5 bases). The germline V gene encodes CDR1 LNHDA and CDR2 SQIVND (reference sequence). The V gene lost 6 bases and the J gene lost 3 bases, with 13 bases spanning the gap. This CDR3 contains 14 residues. The full variable domain, completed using reference TRBV19 and TRBJ2-3, is DGGITQSPKYLFRKEGQNVTLSCEQNLNHDAMYWYRQDPGQGLRLIYYSQIVNDFQKGDIAEGYSVSREKKESFPLTVTSAQKNPTAFYLCASSPVRRTDTQYFGPGTRLTVL.

The V call is TRBV27, the J call TRBJ2-2; 8 bases are a match to TRBD1. V lost 6 bases and J lost 7; bases outside the gene matches: 4. CDR3 length: 13 residues. Germline CDR1 and CDR2: MNHEY and SMNVEV (reference sequence). CDR3 sequence (DNA): TGTGCCAGCAGACGGACAGGGATCGGGGAGCTGTTTTTT. Translated, it gives CASRRTGIGELFF.

This clone has a single count. The V and J genes are TRBV9 and TRBJ2-7, with 10 bases lining up with TRBD2. CDR1 is SGDLS and CDR2 is YYNGEE in the germline V gene. J lost 7 bases, V lost 0 bases, and 7 bases had no gene match. The CDR3 totals 15 residues. The CDR3 coding sequence is TGTGCCAGCAGCGTAGACACTAGCGGGATAGAAGAGCAGTACTTC. Protein product: CASSVDTSGIEEQYF.

The gene calls are TRBV15 and TRBJ1-1, with D tentatively TRBD1 (6 bases). Trimming shortened V by 6 bases and J by 4 bases, and 15 bases separated the two germline ends. The CDR3 spans 14 residues. Germline loops: CDR1 LNHNV, CDR2 YYDKDF (reference sequence). Here the CDR3 reads CATSWTAGGTEAFF. In DNA, the CDR3 is TGTGCCACCAGTTGGACAGCCGGGGGCACTGAAGCTTTCTTT.

This chain links TRBV27 with TRBJ1-2; the match to TRBD1 covers 7 bases. Germline V CDR1 and CDR2: MNHEY, SMNVEV (reference sequence). This CDR3 has 13 amino acids. V trimming: 3 bases; J trimming: 8 bases; junction bases outside the gene matches: 6. CDR3 sequence (DNA): TGTGCCAGCAGTTTGACAGGGTGGAACGGCTACACCTTC. It yields the protein CASSLTGWNGYTF.

The chain has TRBV14 and TRBJ1-2; 8 bases agree with TRBD1. Germline V lookup: CDR1 SGHDN, CDR2 FVKESK. J lost 4 bases, V lost 4 bases, and 5 bases had no gene match. CDR3 length equals 14 residues. This CDR3 reads CASSPDRALYGYTF. In DNA form, the CDR3 reads TGTGCCAGCAGCCCGGACAGGGCTCTCTATGGCTACACCTTC.

This chain links TRBV21-1 with TRBJ2-7; the listed D gene, TRBD2, was not tested against the DNA. TRBV21-1 is a pseudogene. This CDR3 has 15 amino acids. This CDR3 is CASRGDLDYYYEQYF. The DNA for the CDR3 is TGTGCCAGCCGGGGTGACCTAGACTATTACTACGAGCAGTACTTC.

The chain combines TRBV7-3 with TRBJ2-1; tentatively, D is TRBD2 (5 bases). The CDR3 consists of 15 residues. Germline-derived CDR1 and CDR2 are SGHTA and FQGTGA. V dropped 2 bases and J dropped 1 base, with 9 bases sitting between them. The CDR3 DNA is TGTGCCAGCAGCTTAGAGGGTAGATCCTACAATGAGCAGTTCTTC. Its translation is CASSLEGRSYNEQFF. The full variable domain, with the rest looked up from reference TRBV7-3 and TRBJ2-1, is GAGVSQTPSNKVTEKGKYVELRCDPISGHTALYWYRQSLGQGPEFLIYFQGTGAADDSGLPNDRFFAVRPEGSVSTLKIQRTERGDSAVYLCASSLEGRSYNEQFFGPGTRLTVL.

V gene TRBV28 combines with J gene TRBJ2-1, with TRBD2 matching over 8 bases. From germline, CDR1 is MDHEN and CDR2 SYDVKM. This CDR3 has 12 residues. With V trimmed by 6 bases and J by 8 bases, 3 bases remained unmatched. The CDR3 DNA follows: TGTGCCAGCAGCAGCGGGAGCTATGAGCAGTTCTTC. This sequence encodes CASSSGSYEQFF.

The V call is TRBV5-4, the J call TRBJ2-1; D gene unclear. CDR3 length: 11 amino acids. V lost 4 bases to trimming and J lost 5 bases, with 4 bases between them. Germline V gene sequence: CDR1 SGHNT, CDR2 YYREEE (reference sequence). The CDR3 DNA follows: TGTGCCAGCAGCCAAAACAATGAGCAGTTCTTC. As protein: CASSQNNEQFF.

This chain joins TRBV9 and TRBJ1-3; D remains unclear. This CDR3 comprises 15 residues. Deletions cut 0 bases from V and 1 base from J, with 8 bases between. Germline CDR1 is SGDLS and CDR2 is YYNGEE. DNA of the CDR3: TGTGCCAGCAGCGTAGAAGGCCAGTCTGGAAACACCATATATTTT. Translation: CASSVEGQSGNTIYF.

The chain employs TRBV15 and TRBJ2-7, with 9 positions matching TRBD2. Looked up from germline, CDR1 is LNHNV and CDR2 is YYDKDF (reference sequence). With 0 bases clipped from V and 7 bases from J, the junction kept 10 bases outside the gene matches. The CDR3 is made up of 16 amino acids. The CDR3 loop reads CATSRDRGGRAREQYF. The CDR3 bases are TGTGCCACCAGCAGAGATAGGGGCGGGAGGGCGCGGGAGCAGTACTTC.

The table lists this clone with a few counts. The chain joins TRBV6-1 to TRBJ1-2; 11 bases map to TRBD1. The germline V gene encodes CDR1 MNHNS and CDR2 SASEGT. The CDR3 is 15 residues long. V lost 2 bases and J lost 8; bases outside the gene matches: 7. The CDR3 sequence: CASSERTGGAGGYTF. The CDR3 DNA reads TGTGCCAGCAGTGAAAGGACAGGGGGCGCAGGGGGCTACACCTTC.

The V gene is TRBV7-2, the J gene TRBJ1-2, with a weak D call TRBD1 (5 bases). The CDR3 extends over 14 amino acids. V lost 1 base, J lost 6 bases, and 12 bases lay in between. The germline V gene has CDR1 SGHTA and CDR2 FQGNSA. CDR3 coding DNA: TGTGCCAGCAGCTTAGAGTCAGGGTACCATGGCTACACCTTC. Translation gives CASSLESGYHGYTF. Full variable domain (outside the CDR3, taken from reference TRBV7-2 and TRBJ1-2): GAGVSQSPSNKVTEKGKDVELRCDPISGHTALYWYRQSLGQGLEFLIYFQGNSAPDKSGLPSDRFSAERTGGSVSTLTIQRTQQEDSAVYLCASSLESGYHGYTFGSGTRLTVV.

V is TRBV15 and J is TRBJ2-5; D unclear. This CDR3 region has 14 residues. V lost 1 base to trimming and J lost 5 bases, with 11 bases between them. Germline V gene data show CDR1 as LNHNV and CDR2 as YYDKDF (reference sequence). The CDR3 DNA follows: TGTGCCACCAGCAGAGGCCCTCGGGCGGAGACCCAGTACTTC. This sequence encodes CATSRGPRAETQYF. Complete variable domain (other parts from reference TRBV15 and TRBJ2-5): DAMVIQNPRYQVTQFGKPVTLSCSQTLNHNVMYWYQQKSSQAPKLLFHYYDKDFNNEADTPDNFQSRRPNTSFCFLDIRSPGLGDTAMYLCATSRGPRAETQYFGPGTRLLVL.

The rearrangement joins TRBV6-1 to TRBJ1-4; a possible D gene is TRBD1 (5 bases). Trimming took off 7 bases at V and 3 bases at J, with 9 bases between the two ends. Germline lookup yields CDR1 MNHNS and CDR2 SASEGT. The CDR3 covers 13 residues. DNA of the CDR3: TGTGCCAGCACCACAGGACCTAATGAAAAACTGTTTTTT. This encodes CASTTGPNEKLFF.

V usage is TRBV29-1 and J usage is TRBJ1-3; no clear D gene. Trimming took off 5 bases at V and 0 bases at J, with 8 bases between the two ends. The CDR3 contains 13 residues. Germline V gives CDR1 SQVTM, CDR2 ANQGSEA. The CDR3: CSVKVSSGNTIYF. Here the CDR3 DNA reads TGCAGCGTTAAGGTCAGCTCTGGAAACACCATATATTTT.

The chain is built from TRBV28 and TRBJ2-1; 7 bases map to TRBD2. V trimming: 2 bases; J trimming: 3 bases; junction bases outside the gene matches: 7. CDR3 length: 16 residues. CDR1 is MDHEN and CDR2 is SYDVKM in the germline V gene. The CDR3 loop is CASSLLPSGVYNEQFF. The DNA of the CDR3 is TGTGCCAGCAGTTTACTCCCTAGCGGAGTCTACAATGAGCAGTTCTTC.

The J gene is TRBJ1-2, the V gene TRBV15, with 8 bases that match TRBD1. The CDR3 contains 15 residues. Trimming cost V 0 bases and J 5 bases; bases outside gene matches: 5. Germline values: CDR1 LNHNV, CDR2 YYDKDF (reference sequence). The CDR3 DNA follows: TGTGCCACCAGCAGAGACAGGGGGCTGAGGTATGGCTACACCTTC. This encodes CATSRDRGLRYGYTF. Full variable domain (outside the CDR3, taken from reference TRBV15 and TRBJ1-2): DAMVIQNPRYQVTQFGKPVTLSCSQTLNHNVMYWYQQKSSQAPKLLFHYYDKDFNNEADTPDNFQSRRPNTSFCFLDIRSPGLGDTAMYLCATSRDRGLRYGYTFGSGTRLTVV.